The sequence of this T cell receptor beta chain was determined in a study of cytomegalovirus exposure and HLA in healthy donors. This CDR3 has 15 residues. From germline, CDR1 is SEHNR and CDR2 FQNEAQ (reference sequence). For this clone: Mismatch with germline at one junction end may stem from a read error.

Vbeta (60) and Jbeta (13) primers were used in the PCR. Sequencing was performed with immunoSEQ multiplex PCR; in TCRdb, only in-frame clones are kept and a portion is missing. Seen here are about 160,000 clones, roughly 89% observed once, and the top ten hold about 0.93%. The V and J genes are TRBV7-9 and TRBJ2-3; TRBD2 agrees at 7 bases. The origin of this receptor is a woman aged 25 to 39 in good health and CMV-seronegative. The sequencing sample was made of PBMCs. The CDR3: CSSYSGGSALGAQYF. The CDR3, as DNA: TGTTCCAGCTACTCCGGGGGGTCCGCCTTGGGTGCGCAGTATTTT. Full variable domain (missing parts from reference TRBV7-9 and TRBJ2-3): DTGVSQNPRHKITKRGQNVTFRCDPISEHNRLYWYRQTLGQGPEFLTYFQNEAQLEKSRLLSDRFSAERPKGSFSTLEIQRTEQGDSAMYLCSSYSGGSALGAQYFGPGTRLTVL.